Here is one T cell receptor (beta chain) with its context. What it binds is unknown. One junction end does not reproduce the germline sequence, and a read error may be involved. The record originates from a study of cytomegalovirus exposure and HLA in healthy donors. General study points: CMV serostatus was the only immune exposure information that was available.

CDR1 MNHNS and CDR2 SASEGT come from the germline V gene. The CDR3 contains 16 residues. With 60 Vbeta and 13 Jbeta primers, the PCR was carried out. Repertoires were generated with immunoSEQ multiplex PCR, while TCRdb's copy carries only in-frame clones and drops some. This sample yields fewer than 250,000 clones, of which more than 60% are seen a single time; about 0.22% belongs to the top ten. The source of this sequence is a girl aged 2 to 10 in good health and CMV-seronegative. Sequencing was done on a sample of PBMCs. This chain links TRBV6-1 with TRBJ1-3; no firm D call. The DNA for the CDR3 is TGTGCCAGCAGTGAGTCCAGCGCAAACTCTGGAAACACCACATATTTT. It translates to CASSESSANSGNTTYF.